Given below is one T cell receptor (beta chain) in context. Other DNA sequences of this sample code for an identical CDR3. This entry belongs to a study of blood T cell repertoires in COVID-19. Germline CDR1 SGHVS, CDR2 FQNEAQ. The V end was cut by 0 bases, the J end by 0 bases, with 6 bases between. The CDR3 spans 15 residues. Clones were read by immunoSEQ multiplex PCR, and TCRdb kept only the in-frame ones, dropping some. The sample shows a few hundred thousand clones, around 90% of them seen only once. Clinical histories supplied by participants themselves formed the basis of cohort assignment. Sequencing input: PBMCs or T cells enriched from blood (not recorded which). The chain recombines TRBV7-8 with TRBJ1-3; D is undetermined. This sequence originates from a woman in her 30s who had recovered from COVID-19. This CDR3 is CASSLAGDSGNTIYF. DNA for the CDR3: TGTGCCAGCAGCTTAGCCGGGGACTCTGGAAACACCATATATTTT.